The next 14 T cell receptor beta chains were all read from a single sample in a study of blood T cells in healthy people across ages. Alongside a J-beta primer mix, a sample-barcoded 5' primer served in a second PCR lasting about 6 to 11 cycles. TCRdb independently ran MiXCR on the 5' RACE reads; one entry per CDR3 protein. The sample includes over a million distinct CDR3 sequences, 20% to 25% of them seen just once. These data were also reused for a study on T cells of mothers and their children.

The material sequenced was blood. The receptors were gathered from a girl aged 2-9 years in good health.

This clonotype was seen only a few times. This chain connects TRBV12-3 or TRBV12-4 to TRBJ2-1; D ambiguous. The V end was cut by 3 bases, the J end by 7 bases, with 10 bases between. This CDR3 is 13 amino acids long. DNA for the CDR3: TGTGCCAGCAGTTTGAAGGGATTGAATGAGCAGTTCTTC. Protein product: CASSLKGLNEQFF.

The J gene is TRBJ2-3, the V gene TRBV5-1; possible D gene TRBD1, 6 bases. Trimming removed 4 bases from V and 2 bases from J, with 17 bases in between. The CDR3 is 16 residues long. Germline V gives CDR1 SGHRS, CDR2 YFSETQ. The CDR3 loop reads CASSRTGPVNTDTQYF. The CDR3 DNA follows: TGCGCCAGCAGCCGCACAGGGCCAGTGAACACAGATACGCAGTATTTT.

The chain joins TRBV29-1 to TRBJ1-2; a possible D gene is TRBD1 (5 bases). This CDR3 is built from 13 residues. Trimming stripped 5 bases from V and 8 bases from J, with 18 bases between. Germline CDR1 reads SQVTM; CDR2 reads ANQGSEA. CDR3 sequence: CSVLVGPHWGYTF. As DNA, the CDR3 is TGCAGCGTTCTGGTGGGGCCTCATTGGGGCTACACCTTC.

This clonotype was seen at least ten times. The V gene is TRBV6-5, the J gene TRBJ2-1; 12 nucleotides agree with TRBD2. CDR1 is MNHEY and CDR2 is SVGAGI in the germline V gene. CDR3 length equals 14 residues. The ends lost 5 bases at V and 5 bases at J; junction bases unmatched: 1. CDR3 DNA sequence: TGTGCCAGCAGTAGACTAGCGGGAGACAATGAGCAGTTCTTC. It yields the protein CASSRLAGDNEQFF.

This clonotype was counted a few times. The genes are TRBV29-1 and TRBJ2-5, with a tentative D call TRBD2 (6 bases). CDR1 is SQVTM and CDR2 is ANQGSEA in the germline V gene. The V and J ends lost 6 bases and 9 bases respectively, with 23 bases between them. The CDR3 extends over 14 amino acids. CDR3 protein: CSVKGQTPIAAQYF. The CDR3 DNA is TGCAGCGTGAAGGGCCAAACCCCAATAGCGGCCCAGTACTTC.

The chain links TRBV6-5 to TRBJ2-1; 8 bases line up with TRBD2. With V trimmed by 2 bases and J by 8 bases, 8 bases remained unmatched. Germline V gives CDR1 MNHEY, CDR2 SVGAGI. The CDR3 extends over 15 amino acids. The CDR3 DNA reads as TGTGCCAGCAGTTACAAACGGGAGGGGTGGGATGAGCAGTTCTTC. It is translated as CASSYKREGWDEQFF.

CDR3 residues: CASSPNTGTPGYTDTQYF. The DNA for the CDR3 is TGTGCCAGCAGCCCCAACACCGGCACGCCGGGGTACACAGATACGCAGTATTTT. The rearrangement links TRBV7-8 to TRBJ2-3; D is perhaps TRBD2 (5 bases). Trimming took 5 bases from V and 2 from J, leaving 23 bases between them. Germline CDR1 and CDR2: SGHVS and FQNEAQ. The CDR3 loop spans 18 amino acids.

Points on this clonotype: A junction end diverges from the germline sequence, so it may reflect a read error. The CDR3 here is CTSSLDGGQYF. The CDR3 DNA is TGCACCAGCAGCCTCGACGGGGGGCAGTATTTT. The chain joins TRBV5-1 to TRBJ2-3; a weak D match, TRBD2 (6 bases). Germline V gene sequence: CDR1 SGHRS, CDR2 YFSETQ. The CDR3 spans 11 residues. The whole variable domain, filled in from reference TRBV5-1 and TRBJ2-3, reads KAGVTQTPRYLIKTRGQQVTLSCSPISGHRSVSWYQQTPGQGLQFLFEYFSETQRNKGNFPGRFSGRQFSNSRSEMNVSTLELGDSALYLCTSSLDGGQYFGPGTRLTVL.

The V and J genes are TRBV9 and TRBJ1-5; D not certain. The length of the CDR3 is 13 residues. Between the trimmed V and J ends, which lost 4 bases and 3 bases, there was a span of 8 bases. CDR1 is SGDLS, CDR2 YYNGEE, per germline. In nucleotides, the CDR3 is TGTGCCAGCAGCACAGATGTCAATCAGCCCCAGCATTTT. This codes for CASSTDVNQPQHF.

The chain carries TRBV20-1 and TRBJ2-5, with 12 positions matching TRBD2. The better agreement between TRBJ2-1 and the DNA end casts doubt on the J call. CDR1 and CDR2 from the germline V gene are DFQATT and SNEGSKA (reference sequence). The length of the CDR3 is 15 residues. CDR3 amino acids: CSATRLAGDYNEQFF. The CDR3 DNA is TGCAGTGCTACTAGACTAGCGGGGGACTACAATGAGCAGTTCTTC.

V gene TRBV7-2 combines with J gene TRBJ1-4; D not certain. Trimming took off 3 bases at V and 2 bases at J, with 16 bases between the two ends. Germline lookup yields CDR1 SGHTA and CDR2 FQGNSA. The CDR3 runs 17 residues. CDR3 amino acids: CASSFNGLGRTNEKLFF. The CDR3 bases are TGTGCCAGCAGCTTTAATGGGCTGGGTAGGACTAATGAAAAACTGTTTTTT.

Only a few counts were recorded for this clonotype. This chain joins TRBV5-4 and TRBJ2-5, with D tentatively TRBD2 (7 bases). Trimming took off 4 bases at V and 5 bases at J, with 15 bases between the two ends. Germline CDR1 reads SGHNT; CDR2 reads YYREEE (reference sequence). This CDR3 comprises 14 residues. DNA of the CDR3: TGTGCCAGCAGCCGGGGGGCTAACGCGGAGACCCAGTACTTC. As protein: CASSRGANAETQYF.

The V gene is TRBV12-3 or TRBV12-4, the J gene TRBJ1-1; maybe TRBD1 (6 bases). The CDR3 sequence is 13 residues long. Trimming shortened V by 1 base and J by 7 bases, and 10 bases separated the two germline ends. CDR3 in DNA: TGTGCCAGCAGTTTAGGGGACAAAGATGAAGCTTTCTTT. Translating it yields CASSLGDKDEAFF.

CDR3 sequence (DNA): TGTGCCAGCAGTTGGGGGACCTCCGGCTACACCTTC. Translated: CASSWGTSGYTF. The genes are TRBV2 and TRBJ1-2; perhaps TRBD1 as D (5 bases). V was trimmed by 5 bases and J by 8 bases, leaving 12 bases between them. Germline CDR1 is SNHLY and CDR2 is FYNNEI. This CDR3 comprises 12 residues. Full variable domain (remainder filled in from reference TRBV2 and TRBJ1-2): EPEVTQTPSHQVTQMGQEVILRCVPISNHLYFYWYRQILGQKVEFLVSFYNNEISEKSEIFDDQFSVERPDGSNFTLKIRSTKLEDSAMYFCASSWGTSGYTFGSGTRLTVV.